Below, 28 T cell receptor beta chains from the same sample are listed, as sequenced in a study of blood T cell repertoires in COVID-19. The repertoire was sequenced with immunoSEQ multiplex PCR; TCRdb's copy has only in-frame clones and lacks some. The data contain a few hundred thousand clones, roughly 84% of them singletons. What was sequenced was peripheral blood. Receptors originate from a middle-aged woman who had recovered from COVID-19.

The genes are TRBV18 and TRBJ2-3; no firm D call. The CDR3 consists of 15 residues. Germline V lookup: CDR1 KGHSH, CDR2 LQKENI. Trimming pared 5 bases from V and 3 bases from J, leaving 15 bases between. Written as DNA, the CDR3 is TGTGCCAGCTCAACTGGGCAGGTTAGAACAGATACGCAGTATTTT. Translation: CASSTGQVRTDTQYF.

The chain combines TRBV12-5 with TRBJ2-5; D not resolved. The V gene's germline CDR1 is LGHNT and CDR2 FRNRAP. This CDR3 is 14 amino acids long. Trimming removed 7 bases at V and 2 bases at J, with 14 bases between. The CDR3 loop is CASVSLTAQETQYF. The CDR3 coding sequence is TGTGCTAGTGTGTCCTTGACTGCTCAAGAGACCCAGTACTTC.

This clone was counted many times. The chain joins TRBV7-3 to TRBJ2-2; D is perhaps TRBD2 (7 bases). The V and J ends lost 5 bases and 0 bases respectively, with 22 bases between them. CDR3 length equals 19 residues. Germline lookup yields CDR1 SGHTA and CDR2 FQGTGA. The CDR3 loop reads CASSRYDLRGLSNTGELFF. The CDR3 DNA is TGTGCCAGCAGCCGATACGATCTGCGGGGGCTATCGAACACCGGGGAGCTGTTTTTT.

The V call is TRBV10-1, the J call TRBJ1-4; no clear D gene. Trimming took 0 bases from V and 7 from J, leaving 3 bases between them. The CDR3 totals 12 residues. Germline values: CDR1 WNHNN, CDR2 SYGVQD (reference sequence). The CDR3 spells CASSESREKLFF. The CDR3 DNA follows: TGCGCCAGCAGTGAGTCGCGTGAAAAACTGTTTTTT.

The chain recombines TRBV4-3 with TRBJ2-3; 8 bases line up with TRBD2. V shed 0 bases, J shed 0 bases, and the junction held 8 bases outside the gene matches. Looked up from germline, CDR1 is LGHNA and CDR2 is YSLEER. The CDR3 spans 18 residues. This chain's CDR3 is CASSQDIGLAGSTDTQYF. The CDR3 nucleotides read TGCGCCAGCAGCCAAGATATCGGACTAGCAGGGAGCACAGATACGCAGTATTTT.

The chain carries TRBV5-1 and TRBJ2-7; D uncertain. V was cut by 3 bases and J by 2 bases, with 9 bases left in between. The CDR3 has 13 amino acids. Per germline, CDR1 SGHRS and CDR2 YFSETQ. In nucleotides, the CDR3 is TGCGCCAGCAGCTATGAGAACCCCTACGAGCAGTACTTC. Residues: CASSYENPYEQYF.

This clone has only one observation. The CDR3 here is CASNTGDRGETQYF. CDR3 nucleotides: TGCGCCAGCAATACCGGTGACAGGGGAGAGACCCAGTACTTC. The chain uses TRBV5-1 and TRBJ2-5, with 8 bases identical to TRBD1. The CDR3 length is 14 residues. The V segment lost 6 bases and the J segment 4 bases; nucleotides outside the gene matches: 8. Germline values: CDR1 SGHRS, CDR2 YFSETQ.

The rearrangement uses TRBV7-9 and TRBJ1-1, with TRBD1 matching over 7 bases. Germline assignment: CDR1 SEHNR and CDR2 FQNEAQ (reference sequence). The CDR3 has 12 residues. Trimming at V came to 8 bases and at J to 5 bases, leaving 5 bases not matched to a gene. The CDR3 DNA is TGTGCCAGCGCAAACAGGGGAACTGAAGCTTTCTTT. This gives the protein CASANRGTEAFF.

J is TRBJ1-2 and V is TRBV6-5, with a tentative D call TRBD1 (6 bases). Germline CDR1 is MNHEY and CDR2 is SVGAGI. V gave up 4 bases and J gave up 5 bases, with 14 bases separating them. The CDR3 loop spans 14 amino acids. CDR3 region: CASSSNRAGYGYTF. In DNA, the CDR3 is TGTGCCAGCAGTTCCAACAGGGCCGGATATGGCTACACCTTC.

The CDR3 protein is CASLTEGANVLTF. In DNA, the CDR3 is TGTGCCAGCTTAACGGAGGGGGCCAACGTCCTGACTTTC. This chain connects TRBV5-4 to TRBJ2-6; no clear D. The CDR3 is 13 amino acids. V was shortened by 7 bases and J by 4 bases, with 9 bases between the two germline ends. CDR1 and CDR2 from the germline V gene are SGHNT and YYREEE (reference sequence).

This clone appeared a single time. The chain employs TRBV19 and TRBJ2-7; unclear D gene. The germline V gene encodes CDR1 LNHDA and CDR2 SQIVND (reference sequence). This CDR3 region has 11 residues. V was shortened by 6 bases and J by 5 bases, with 8 bases between the two germline ends. The CDR3 here is CASRNTDEQYF. DNA of the CDR3: TGTGCCAGTAGAAATACGGACGAGCAGTACTTC.

The sample holds one count of this clone. The rearrangement uses TRBV5-1 and TRBJ2-5; 8 bases align to TRBD1. The CDR3 is 16 residues long. Germline V CDR1 and CDR2: SGHRS, YFSETQ. Losses at the gene ends were 4 bases for V and 5 bases for J; bases not matched to a gene: 13. The CDR3 loop is CASSKTVTGAGETQYF. The CDR3 DNA sequence: TGCGCCAGCAGCAAAACCGTGACAGGGGCCGGGGAGACCCAGTACTTC.

This rearrangement joins TRBV28 to TRBJ2-3; 9 nucleotides match TRBD1. V dropped 8 bases and J dropped 3; count of bases not matched to a gene: 6. The CDR3 runs 14 residues. The germline gives CDR1 MDHEN, CDR2 SYDVKM. Written as DNA, the CDR3 is TGTGCCAGCGGGACAGGGACGTTGACAGATACGCAGTATTTT. It encodes CASGTGTLTDTQYF.

The chain combines TRBV7-9 with TRBJ2-7, with TRBD1 matching 9 bases. Losses at the gene ends were 7 bases for V and 2 bases for J; bases not matched to a gene: 6. Per germline, CDR1 SEHNR and CDR2 FQNEAQ (reference sequence). The CDR3 has 14 amino acids. CDR3 sequence reads: CASNKGQGTYEQYF. The CDR3 bases are TGTGCCAGCAACAAGGGACAGGGCACCTACGAGCAGTACTTC.

The DNA of the CDR3 is TGTGCCAGCAGTGCTGAAATGTCCGGGACAGGGGATGGCTACACCTTC. The encoded protein is CASSAEMSGTGDGYTF. The chain has TRBV2 and TRBJ1-2; the match to TRBD1 covers 10 bases. The CDR3 contains 16 residues. J gave up 6 bases and V 4 bases, and 11 bases lay outside the gene matches. The germline V gene has CDR1 SNHLY and CDR2 FYNNEI.

The genes are TRBV5-4 and TRBJ2-7; the D gene is possibly TRBD1 (6 bases). This CDR3 is 15 amino acids long. Per the germline V gene, CDR1 is SGHNT and CDR2 is YYREEE (reference sequence). The V end was cut by 0 bases, the J end by 0 bases, with 10 bases between. In DNA, the CDR3 is TGTGCCAGCAGCTTGGCTAACAGGGACTCCTACGAGCAGTACTTC. It codes for CASSLANRDSYEQYF.

This chain links TRBV3-1 (or the pseudogene TRBV3-2) with TRBJ2-7; D is unclear. V was shortened by 3 bases and J by 3 bases, with 6 bases between the two germline ends. Germline V gene data show CDR1 as LGHDT and CDR2 as YNNKEL (reference sequence). The CDR3 totals 12 residues. CDR3 region: CASSHSNYEQYF. DNA of the CDR3: TGTGCCAGCAGCCATTCAAACTACGAGCAGTACTTC.

The chain carries TRBV6-5 and TRBJ2-1; 11 nucleotides match TRBD2. Trimming cost V 9 bases and J 0 bases; bases outside gene matches: 4. There are 15 residues in the CDR3. CDR1 and CDR2 (germline): MNHEY, SVGAGI. In DNA form, the CDR3 reads TGTGCCAGTAAACTAGCGGGGGACTCCTACAATGAGCAGTTCTTC. Translation: CASKLAGDSYNEQFF.

The rearrangement links TRBV14 to TRBJ2-2; no reliable D call. The ends were cut back, 1 base at V and 7 bases at J, with 7 bases in the middle. This CDR3 has 13 amino acids. The germline CDR1 and CDR2 sequences are SGHDN and FVKESK. The CDR3 DNA is TGTGCCAGCAGCCAAGTTCGTGTCGGGGAGCTGTTTTTT. Translation gives CASSQVRVGELFF.

The chain uses TRBV28 and TRBJ1-2; D is perhaps TRBD1 (5 bases). The CDR3 has 13 residues. CDR1 and CDR2 from the germline V gene are MDHEN and SYDVKM. V was cut by 3 bases and J by 2 bases, with 7 bases left in between. CDR3 sequence (DNA): TGTGCCAGCAGTTTGGGGGGGAACTATGGCTACACCTTC. Its protein product is CASSLGGNYGYTF.

The genes are TRBV7-8 and TRBJ2-5; perhaps TRBD2 as D (5 bases). The CDR3 consists of 14 residues. Germline V gene sequence: CDR1 SGHVS, CDR2 FQNEAQ. Trimming stripped 5 bases from V and 5 bases from J, with 15 bases between. CDR3 protein: CASSTRVGRETQYF. The CDR3 nucleotides read TGTGCCAGCAGCACTAGGGTTGGTCGGGAGACCCAGTACTTC.

V and J are TRBV7-2 and TRBJ2-5; TRBD1 agrees at 9 bases. With 5 bases clipped from V and 4 bases from J, the junction kept 5 bases outside the gene matches. The CDR3 is made up of 14 amino acids. Germline lookup yields CDR1 SGHTA and CDR2 FQGNSA. The CDR3 loop reads CASSQDRGIETQYF. In nucleotides, the CDR3 is TGTGCCAGCAGCCAAGACAGGGGGATAGAGACCCAGTACTTC.

On this clone: The junction departs from the called germline gene at one end, perhaps through a read error. The J gene is TRBJ2-5, the V gene TRBV7-8; the D is unclear. Germline assignment: CDR1 SGHVS and CDR2 FQNEAQ. This CDR3 contains 11 residues. The CDR3 DNA is TGTGCCAGCAGCTATGCAGAGGCCCAGTACTTC. Its protein is CASSYAEAQYF.

V and J are TRBV9 and TRBJ2-7, with TRBD2 as a possible D gene (5 bases). The germline V gene has CDR1 SGDLS and CDR2 YYNGEE. This CDR3 comprises 13 residues. Trimming pared 1 base from V and 6 bases from J, leaving 11 bases between. The chain's CDR3 is CASSVPGLGEQYF. DNA for the CDR3: TGTGCCAGCAGCGTACCCGGACTCGGCGAGCAGTACTTC.

The V call is TRBV11-2, the J call TRBJ1-1, with a tentative D call TRBD1 (5 bases). Trimming stripped 3 bases from V and 5 bases from J, with 13 bases between. The CDR3 totals 14 residues. Per germline, CDR1 SGHAT and CDR2 FQNNGV. This CDR3 reads CASSFGAAQTEAFF. The CDR3 nucleotides are TGTGCCAGCAGCTTTGGGGCAGCGCAAACTGAAGCTTTCTTT.

This sequence joins TRBV12-3 or TRBV12-4 and TRBJ2-2; 10 bases are shared with TRBD1. J gave up 6 bases and V 6 bases, and 1 base lay outside the gene matches. This CDR3 comprises 13 residues. Here the CDR3 DNA reads TGTGCCAGCAGAGGGACAGGGGCCGGGGAGCTGTTTTTT. It encodes CASRGTGAGELFF.

The V call is TRBV5-1, the J call TRBJ1-3; D may be TRBD1 (6 bases). CDR1 and CDR2 (germline): SGHRS, YFSETQ. Trimming stripped 1 base from V and 2 bases from J, with 10 bases between. There are 15 residues in the CDR3. CDR3 in amino acids: CASSLRTGTGNTIYF. CDR3 coding DNA: TGCGCCAGCAGCTTGAGAACAGGGACTGGAAACACCATATATTTT.

The V and J genes are TRBV25-1 and TRBJ1-2; possible D gene TRBD1, 6 bases. The germline V gene has CDR1 MGHDK and CDR2 SYGVNS. Trimming stripped 6 bases from V and 0 bases from J, with 8 bases between. The CDR3 runs 13 residues. The CDR3 coding sequence is TGTGCCAGCAGGGACAGAGCTAACTATGGCTACACCTTC. This sequence encodes CASRDRANYGYTF.